The 11 T cell receptor beta chains reported below all come from one sample, sequenced in a study of blood T cell repertoires in COVID-19. The assay was immunoSEQ multiplex PCR, and TCRdb's table has in-frame clones only and misses some. The sample shows roughly 63,000 clones, about 80% of them seen only once. The sample consisted of peripheral blood. The receptors were sampled from a human donor in a cohort sampled during active COVID-19.

This clone has a handful of counts. This chain uses TRBV5-5 with TRBJ2-5, with a possible D match to TRBD2 (5 bases). V was shortened by 0 bases and J by 5 bases, with 8 bases between the two germline ends. The CDR3 extends over 13 amino acids. Per germline, CDR1 SGHKS and CDR2 YYEKEE (reference sequence). DNA for the CDR3: TGTGCCAGCAGCTTGGCCTCGGGGGAGACCCAGTACTTC. This translates into CASSLASGETQYF.

The genes are TRBV5-6 and TRBJ1-2, with 9 bases identical to TRBD1. Trimming removed 5 bases from V and 4 bases from J; junction bases left unmatched: 21. This CDR3 comprises 19 residues. Germline CDR1 and CDR2: SGHDT and YYEEEE. CDR3 sequence (DNA): TGTGCCAGCAGGCTCGGGTATGGAGACGCGGACAGGGGATTCTATGGCTACACCTTC. Protein: CASRLGYGDADRGFYGYTF.

The gene calls are TRBV28 and TRBJ2-7; 8 bases map to TRBD1. V lost 6 bases, J lost 4 bases, and 8 bases stayed unmatched. The CDR3 spans 14 residues. Germline V gene lookup returns CDR1 MDHEN and CDR2 SYDVKM. CDR3 amino acids: CASSAPDRAYEQYF. For the CDR3, the DNA is TGTGCCAGCAGCGCCCCGGACAGGGCGTACGAGCAGTACTTC.

This clone was recorded a few times. The V call is TRBV6-5, the J call TRBJ1-2, with 8 nucleotides matching TRBD1. The V gene end was trimmed by 7 bases and the J gene end by 5 bases; junction bases not matched to a gene: 9. Looked up from germline, CDR1 is MNHEY and CDR2 is SVGAGI. The CDR3 is 14 amino acids. CDR3 in amino acids: CASNQDRAPYGYTF. CDR3 nucleotide sequence: TGTGCCAGCAATCAGGACAGGGCACCTTATGGCTACACCTTC.

This clone was seen only a few times. The V and J genes are TRBV4-3 and TRBJ1-2; no clear D. Germline V gene sequence: CDR1 LGHNA, CDR2 YSLEER. The CDR3 runs to 13 residues. V lost 2 bases, J lost 4 bases, and 8 bases lay in between. The CDR3 DNA sequence: TGCGCCAGCAGCCAATCCCCTTTCTATGGCTACACCTTC. Amino acid sequence: CASSQSPFYGYTF.

This clone was detected only a few times. This chain connects TRBV11-3 to TRBJ2-1; tentatively, D is TRBD2 (5 bases). This CDR3 spans 13 amino acids. Trimming cost V 1 base and J 6 bases, with 7 bases left between them. CDR1 and CDR2 from the germline V gene are SGHNT and YENEEA. The CDR3 region is CASSLGLSNEQFF. The CDR3 coding sequence is TGTGCCAGCAGCTTAGGACTATCCAATGAGCAGTTCTTC.

The chain links TRBV7-2 to TRBJ1-2; no clear D. Germline V lookup: CDR1 SGHTA, CDR2 FQGNSA. V gave up 2 bases and J gave up 4 bases, with 8 bases separating them. This CDR3 is 13 amino acids long. The CDR3 loop reads CASSLPGFYGYTF. For the CDR3, the DNA is TGTGCCAGCAGCTTACCGGGGTTCTATGGCTACACCTTC.

The rearrangement uses TRBV6-6 and TRBJ1-1, with D perhaps matching TRBD1 (6 bases). CDR3 size: 15 residues. Trimming pared 0 bases from V and 5 bases from J, leaving 13 bases between. CDR1 and CDR2 from the germline V gene are MNHNY and SVGAGI (reference sequence). The CDR3 protein is CASSYSPVQGTEAFF. The CDR3 DNA reads TGTGCCAGCAGTTACTCGCCGGTACAGGGAACTGAAGCTTTCTTT.

The V gene is TRBV5-1, the J gene TRBJ1-2; D unresolved. Germline V gene lookup returns CDR1 SGHRS and CDR2 YFSETQ. Trimming left V 6 bases short and J 8 bases short, with 17 bases between. The CDR3 covers 13 residues. CDR3 coding DNA: TGCGCCAGCACGGAGCAGACCCATTTAGGCTACACCTTC. Translating gives CASTEQTHLGYTF.

The chain links TRBV6-1 to TRBJ1-3; a possible D gene is TRBD1 (6 bases). Germline CDR1 MNHNS, CDR2 SASEGT. V lost 3 bases and J 8 bases, leaving 20 bases between the germline ends. The CDR3 length is 16 residues. The CDR3 sequence is CASSEWGPGKRDTIYF. CDR3 DNA sequence: TGTGCCAGCAGTGAGTGGGGGCCAGGAAAACGAGACACCATATATTTT.

This chain connects TRBV7-6 to TRBJ2-3; D call uncertain. The CDR3 spans 14 residues. Germline assignment: CDR1 SGHVS and CDR2 FNYEAQ. Trimming removed 5 bases from V and 0 bases from J, with 9 bases in between. CDR3 protein: CASSILLSTDTQYF. CDR3 nucleotides: TGTGCCAGCAGCATCTTACTTAGCACAGATACGCAGTATTTT.